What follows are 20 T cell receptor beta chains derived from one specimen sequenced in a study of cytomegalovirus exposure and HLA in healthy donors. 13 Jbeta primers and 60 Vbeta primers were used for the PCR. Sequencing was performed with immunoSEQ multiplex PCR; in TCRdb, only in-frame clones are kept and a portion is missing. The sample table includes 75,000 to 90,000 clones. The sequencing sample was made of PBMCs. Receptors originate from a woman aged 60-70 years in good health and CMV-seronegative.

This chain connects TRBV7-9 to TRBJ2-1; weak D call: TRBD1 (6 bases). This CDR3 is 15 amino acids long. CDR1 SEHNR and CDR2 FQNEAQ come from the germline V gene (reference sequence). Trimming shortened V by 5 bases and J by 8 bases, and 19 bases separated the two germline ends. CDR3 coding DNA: TGTGCCAGCAGCCTCGGCGACAGGCGAGGCGATGAGCAGTTCTTC. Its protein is CASSLGDRRGDEQFF.

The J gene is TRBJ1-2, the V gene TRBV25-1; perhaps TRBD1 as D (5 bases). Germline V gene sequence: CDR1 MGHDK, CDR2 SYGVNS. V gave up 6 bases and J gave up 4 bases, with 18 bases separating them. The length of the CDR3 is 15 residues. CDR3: CASSQGLNLGYGYTF. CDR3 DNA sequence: TGTGCCAGCAGCCAGGGACTAAATCTGGGCTATGGCTACACCTTC.

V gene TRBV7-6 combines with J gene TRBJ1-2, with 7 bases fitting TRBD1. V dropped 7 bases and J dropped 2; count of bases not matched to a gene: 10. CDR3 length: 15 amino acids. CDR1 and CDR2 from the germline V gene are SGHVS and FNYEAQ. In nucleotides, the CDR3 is TGTGCCAGCACCCTAATGGAAGGGGGCAACTATGGCTACACCTTC. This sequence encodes CASTLMEGGNYGYTF.

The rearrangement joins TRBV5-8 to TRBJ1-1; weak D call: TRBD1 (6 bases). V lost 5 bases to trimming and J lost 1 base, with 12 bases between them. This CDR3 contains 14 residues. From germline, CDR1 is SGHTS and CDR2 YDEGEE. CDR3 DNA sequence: TGTGCCAGCAGGGACGACAGGAGGAACACTGAAGCTTTCTTT. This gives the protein CASRDDRRNTEAFF.

The CDR3 here is CASSSIAGEANEQFF. The DNA of the CDR3 is TGTGCCAGCAGCTCGATAGCGGGAGAGGCTAATGAGCAGTTCTTC. The genes are TRBV11-3 and TRBJ2-1; 9 bases fit TRBD2. V was clipped by 4 bases and J by 7 bases; unmatched bases: 8. Germline V gene lookup returns CDR1 SGHNT and CDR2 YENEEA. CDR3 length: 15 amino acids.

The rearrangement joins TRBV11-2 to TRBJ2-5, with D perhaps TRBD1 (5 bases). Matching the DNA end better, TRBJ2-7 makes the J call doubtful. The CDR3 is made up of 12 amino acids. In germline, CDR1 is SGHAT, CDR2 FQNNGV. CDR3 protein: CASSWGAHEQYF. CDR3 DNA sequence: TGTGCCAGCAGCTGGGGCGCCCACGAGCAGTACTTC.

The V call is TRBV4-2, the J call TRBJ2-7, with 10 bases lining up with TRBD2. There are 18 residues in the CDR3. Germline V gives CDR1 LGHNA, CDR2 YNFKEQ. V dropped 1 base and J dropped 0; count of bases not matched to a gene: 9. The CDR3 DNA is TGTGCCAGCAGCCAAGCCCCTAGCGGGAGCCCAAGCTCCTACGAGCAGTACTTC. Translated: CASSQAPSGSPSSYEQYF.

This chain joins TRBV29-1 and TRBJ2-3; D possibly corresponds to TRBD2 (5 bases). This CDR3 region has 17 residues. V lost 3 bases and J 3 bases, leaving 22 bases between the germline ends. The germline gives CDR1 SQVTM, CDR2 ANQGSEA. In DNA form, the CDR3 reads TGCAGCGTTGAGTTGGGGAGCGGCGGATCATCTACAGATACGCAGTATTTT. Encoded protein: CSVELGSGGSSTDTQYF.

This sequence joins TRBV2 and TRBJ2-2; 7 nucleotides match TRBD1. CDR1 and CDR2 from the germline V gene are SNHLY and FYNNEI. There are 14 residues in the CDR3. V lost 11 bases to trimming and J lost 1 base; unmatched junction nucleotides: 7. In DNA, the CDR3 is TGTGCCGGCACAGGGGATTTGAACACCGGGGAGCTGTTTTTT. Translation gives CAGTGDLNTGELFF. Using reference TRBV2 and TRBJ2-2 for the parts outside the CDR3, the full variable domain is EPEVTQTPSHQVTQMGQEVILRCVPISNHLYFYWYRQILGQKVEFLVSFYNNEISEKSEIFDDQFSVERPDGSNFTLKIRSTKLEDSAMYFCAGTGDLNTGELFFGEGSRLTVL.

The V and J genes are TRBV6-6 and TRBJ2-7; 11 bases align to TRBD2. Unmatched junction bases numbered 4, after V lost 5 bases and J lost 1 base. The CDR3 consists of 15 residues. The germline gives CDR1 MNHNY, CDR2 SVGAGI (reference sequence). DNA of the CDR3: TGTGCCAGCAGTGCCCGACTAGCGGGGTCCTACGAGCAGTACTTC. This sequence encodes CASSARLAGSYEQYF.

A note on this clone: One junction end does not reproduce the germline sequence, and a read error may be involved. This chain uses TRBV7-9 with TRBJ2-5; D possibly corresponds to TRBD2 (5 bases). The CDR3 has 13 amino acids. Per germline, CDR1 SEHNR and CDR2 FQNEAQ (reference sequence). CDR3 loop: CASSLGSVETQYF. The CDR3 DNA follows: TGTGCCAGCAGTTTAGGGAGTGTGGAGACCCAGTACTTC.

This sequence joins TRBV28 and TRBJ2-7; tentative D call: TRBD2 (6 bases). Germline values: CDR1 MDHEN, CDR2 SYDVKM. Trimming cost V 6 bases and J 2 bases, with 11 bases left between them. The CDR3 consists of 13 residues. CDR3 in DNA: TGTGCCAGCAGAAATAGCGGTACCTACGAGCAGTACTTC. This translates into CASRNSGTYEQYF.

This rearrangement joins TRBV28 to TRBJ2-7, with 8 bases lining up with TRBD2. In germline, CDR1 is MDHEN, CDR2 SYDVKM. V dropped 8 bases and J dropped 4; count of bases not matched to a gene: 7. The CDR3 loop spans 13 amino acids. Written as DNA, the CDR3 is TGTGCCAGCGCAACTAGCGGACCGTACGAGCAGTACTTC. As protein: CASATSGPYEQYF.

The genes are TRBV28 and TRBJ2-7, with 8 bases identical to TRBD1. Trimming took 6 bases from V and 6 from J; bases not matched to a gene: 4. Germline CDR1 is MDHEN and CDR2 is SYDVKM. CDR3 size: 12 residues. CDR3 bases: TGTGCCAGCAGGGACAGGGTCTCCGAGCAGTACTTC. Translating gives CASRDRVSEQYF.

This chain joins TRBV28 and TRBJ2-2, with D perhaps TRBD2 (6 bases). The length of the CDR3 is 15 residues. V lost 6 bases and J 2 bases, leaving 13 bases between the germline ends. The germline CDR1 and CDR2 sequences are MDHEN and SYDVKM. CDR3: CASRTTGLNTGELFF. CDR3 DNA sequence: TGTGCCAGCAGGACTACTGGACTAAACACCGGGGAGCTGTTTTTT.

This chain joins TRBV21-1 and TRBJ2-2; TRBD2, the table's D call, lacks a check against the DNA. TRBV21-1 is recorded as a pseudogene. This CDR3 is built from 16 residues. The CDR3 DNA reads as TGTGCCAGCAGCAAAGAACCTTGGGACTACACCGGGGAGCTGTTTTTT. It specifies CASSKEPWDYTGELFF.

The CDR3 here is CASSDSETWEGTQYF. CDR3 in DNA: TGTGCCAGCAGTGACTCAGAGACTTGGGAGGGTACGCAGTATTTT. This chain joins TRBV6-4 and TRBJ2-3, with TRBD2 identical over 7 bases. V trimming: 0 bases; J trimming: 8 bases; junction bases outside the gene matches: 8. The CDR3 totals 15 residues. Germline CDR1 is MRHNA and CDR2 is SNTAGT.

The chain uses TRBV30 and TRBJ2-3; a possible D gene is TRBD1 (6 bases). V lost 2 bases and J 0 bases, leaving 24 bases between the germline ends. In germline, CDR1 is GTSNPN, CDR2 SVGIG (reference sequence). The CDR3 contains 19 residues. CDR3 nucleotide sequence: TGTGCCTGGAGTACTGGTATCGTTAGGGGGAGTCGAAGCACAGATACGCAGTATTTT. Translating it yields CAWSTGIVRGSRSTDTQYF. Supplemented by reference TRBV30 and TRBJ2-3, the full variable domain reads SQTIHQWPATLVQPVGSPLSLECTVEGTSNPNLYWYRQAAGRGLQLLFYSVGIGQISSEVPQNLSASRPQDRQFILSSKKLLLSDSGFYLCAWSTGIVRGSRSTDTQYFGPGTRLTVL.

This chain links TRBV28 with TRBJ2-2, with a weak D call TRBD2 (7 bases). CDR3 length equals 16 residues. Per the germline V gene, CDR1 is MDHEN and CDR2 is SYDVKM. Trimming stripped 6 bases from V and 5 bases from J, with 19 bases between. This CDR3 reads CASSRGATRRTGELFF. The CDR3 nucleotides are TGTGCCAGCAGCCGGGGGGCTACCCGAAGAACCGGGGAGCTGTTTTTT.

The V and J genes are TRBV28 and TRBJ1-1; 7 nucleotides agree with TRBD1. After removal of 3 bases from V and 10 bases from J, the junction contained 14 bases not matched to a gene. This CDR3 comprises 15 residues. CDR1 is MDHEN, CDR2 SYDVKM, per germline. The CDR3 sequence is CASSLPSQGLGRAFF. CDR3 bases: TGTGCCAGCAGTTTGCCGTCACAGGGGCTGGGGAGAGCTTTCTTT.